This T cell receptor (beta chain) originates from a study of human T cells and chemical hapten exposure (dated by TCRdb to about 2021). In terms of the full investigation: The libraries were sequenced as a pool, and the TCR yield per sample differed mostly because of small variations in library volumes within the pool. Peripheral blood TCR repertoire changes were tracked in vivo in alopecia patients during primary and secondary sensitization to the hapten diphenylcyclopropenone (DPC). From each blood RNA sample, both TCR alpha and TCR beta chains were sequenced. General findings and caveats noted by the study authors: No change with DPC sensitization was found in the number of TCRs above 1 in 1000 frequency, and no evidence of global repertoire structure alterations was found. After repeated subsampling, changes were observed in the strength of the expansion versus patch-test correlation and in the threshold at which the correlation became significant.

The sample's time point, from its label and the paper: healthy volunteer bleed at 2 weeks. Total RNA was extracted from unfractionated whole blood that had been collected in Tempus Blood RNA tubes. As TCR sequencing controls, five healthy volunteers were used, with blood taken at day 0, 2 weeks and 6 weeks. The library was built by means of RACE. Sequencing took place on a NextSeq 500. Library preparation attached unique molecular identifiers to individual cDNA molecules for quantitative, reproducible TCR counting. On the study's bioinformatics: The median number of TCRs per sample was over 85,000, ranging from roughly 23,224 to 690,600. The Decombinator software suite was used to annotate the V, J and CDR3 of the TCR reads. For PS versus PT1 abundance plots, all samples were subsampled to the same number of TCRs (28,000). Expanded TCRs were defined as absent before sensitization and observed at least eight times at the 2-week time point. In TCRdb, the public reads were trimmed at Q25 with fastp and aligned with MiXCR, with productive beta chains retained. Rows are unified per CDR3 protein, each entry keeping the most common DNA and genes. The V and J calls were not made by the authors but by TCRdb's processing. A total of 130,000 or so distinct CDR3 sequences appear in this sample, approximately 9% of them only once. Under 2% of the sample is in the top ten clones.

This clonotype turned up a few times. No antigen is known for it. Base qualities were left out, and no much larger clone turns up one base away. The CDR3 runs 13 residues from the cysteine to the phenylalanine. The only DNA kept is the CDR3, 39 bases in frame from the first base. Unmatched junction bases come to 5, with V trimmed by 4 bases and J by 4 bases. Per the germline V gene, SQVTM is the CDR1 and ANQGSEA is the CDR2. The sequence was collected from a male donor in good health. Some clones in this sample may be carry-over from other donors' samples. The sequenced sample was whole blood. The rearrangement joined TRBV29-1 to TRBJ1-1, and 8 junction bases match TRBD1. The CDR3 region has the sequence CSVAQGGPTEAFF. The nucleotide sequence is TGCAGCGTTGCACAGGGGGGGCCCACTGAAGCTTTCTTT.